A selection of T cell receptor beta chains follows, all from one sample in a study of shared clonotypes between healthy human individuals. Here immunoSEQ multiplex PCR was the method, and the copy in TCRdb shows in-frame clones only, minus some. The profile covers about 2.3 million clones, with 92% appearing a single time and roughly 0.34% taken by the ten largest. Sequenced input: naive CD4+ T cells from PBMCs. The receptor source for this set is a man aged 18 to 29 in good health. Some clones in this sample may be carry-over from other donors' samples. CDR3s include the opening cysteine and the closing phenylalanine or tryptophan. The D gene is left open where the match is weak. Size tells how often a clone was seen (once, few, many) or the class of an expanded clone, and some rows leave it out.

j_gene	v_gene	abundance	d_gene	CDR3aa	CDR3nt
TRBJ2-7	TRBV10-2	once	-	CASSVRFRAPYEQYF	TGCGCCAGCAGTGTACGTTTCAGGGCACCCTACGAGCAGTACTTC
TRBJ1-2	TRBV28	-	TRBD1	CASSLRDRVYGYTF	TGTGCCAGCAGCCTCCGGGACAGGGTGTATGGCTACACCTTC
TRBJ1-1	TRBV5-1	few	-	CATKAGGLGTEAFF	TGCGCCACCAAGGCGGGGGGGCTTGGCACTGAAGCTTTCTTT
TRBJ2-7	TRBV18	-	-	CASSPPGVDEQYF	TGTGCCAGCTCACCACCGGGAGTTGACGAGCAGTACTTC
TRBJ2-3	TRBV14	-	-	CASSQISLTDTQYF	TGTGCCAGCAGCCAGATTAGCTTGACAGATACGCAGTATTTT
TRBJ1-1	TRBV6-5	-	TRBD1	CASSLGQGTEAFF	TGTGCCAGCAGTCTTGGACAGGGCACTGAAGCTTTCTTT
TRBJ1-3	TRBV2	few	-	CASRQGAGNTIYF	TGTGCCAGCAGACAGGGAGCTGGAAACACCATATATTTT
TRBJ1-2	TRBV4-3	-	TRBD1	CASSPGTGGGIANYGYTF	TGCGCCAGCAGCCCCGGGACAGGGGGTGGAATAGCTAACTATGGCTACACCTTC
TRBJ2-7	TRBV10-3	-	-	CAISEGTFSYEQYF	TGTGCCATCAGTGAAGGGACATTTTCCTACGAGCAGTACTTC
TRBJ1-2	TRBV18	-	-	CASSPLPANYGYTF	TGTGCCAGCTCACCATTGCCAGCGAACTATGGCTACACCTTC
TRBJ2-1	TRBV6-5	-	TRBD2	CASQRDGSYNEQFF	TGTGCCAGCCAGCGGGATGGCTCCTACAATGAGCAGTTCTTC
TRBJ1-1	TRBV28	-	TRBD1	CASSLLGQGARRPTEAFF	TGTGCCAGCAGTTTGCTGGGACAGGGGGCGCGACGTCCCACTGAAGCTTTCTTT
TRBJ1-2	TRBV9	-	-	CASSVRPEGYYGYTF	TGTGCCAGCAGCGTACGTCCGGAAGGGTACTATGGCTACACCTTC
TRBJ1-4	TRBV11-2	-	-	CASSLDRHEKLFF	TGTGCCAGCAGCTTAGATCGTCATGAAAAACTGTTTTTT
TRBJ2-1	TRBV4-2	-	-	CASSLHGGEALNEQFF	TGTGCCAGCAGCCTACACGGCGGGGAGGCCCTCAATGAGCAGTTCTTC
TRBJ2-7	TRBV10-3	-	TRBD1	CAISETGTGTYEQYF	TGTGCCATCAGTGAAACCGGGACAGGAACCTACGAGCAGTACTTC
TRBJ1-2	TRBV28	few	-	CASSFGRLYGYTF	TGTGCCAGCAGTTTCGGCAGGCTCTATGGCTACACCTTC
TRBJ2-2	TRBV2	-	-	CASSVPGRFRGTGELFF	TGTGCCAGCAGTGTCCCAGGGAGGTTTAGGGGCACCGGGGAGCTGTTTTTT
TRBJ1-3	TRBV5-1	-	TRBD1	CASSSVGGRNTIYF	TGCGCCAGCAGCTCAGTAGGGGGCAGAAACACCATATATTTT
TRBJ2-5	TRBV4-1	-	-	CASSQGMRETQYF	TGCGCCAGCAGCCAAGGGATGAGAGAGACCCAGTACTTC
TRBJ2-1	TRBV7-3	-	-	CASSLQGGPYYNEQFF	TGTGCCAGCAGCTTACAGGGGGGCCCTTACTACAATGAGCAGTTCTTC
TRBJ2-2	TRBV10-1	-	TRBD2	CASSVRLAGGPGTGELFF	TGCGCCAGCAGTGTTCGGCTAGCGGGAGGGCCGGGCACCGGGGAGCTGTTTTTT
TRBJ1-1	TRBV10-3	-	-	CAISPLLGTGKDTEAFF	TGTGCCATCAGTCCCCTCCTCGGGACGGGCAAGGACACTGAAGCTTTCTTT
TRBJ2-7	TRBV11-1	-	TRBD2	CASSPQVGLAEGHQYF	TGTGCCAGCAGCCCCCAGGTCGGACTAGCGGAGGGGCATCAGTACTTC
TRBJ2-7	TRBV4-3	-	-	CASSLDPRTVGPYEQYF	TGCGCCAGCAGCCTCGACCCTCGGACAGTCGGTCCCTACGAGCAGTACTTC
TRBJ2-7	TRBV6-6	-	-	CASSPWEPTSEQYF	TGTGCCAGCAGTCCGTGGGAACCCACCTCCGAGCAGTACTTC
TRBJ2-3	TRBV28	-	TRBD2	CASSLAGAASDTQYF	TGTGCCAGCAGTTTAGCGGGAGCAGCTTCAGATACGCAGTATTTT
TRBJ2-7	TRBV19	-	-	CASSKERLAYEQYF	TGTGCCAGTAGTAAGGAAAGACTAGCCTACGAGCAGTACTTC
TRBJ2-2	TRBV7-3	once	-	CASSLRGSTGELFF	TGTGCCAGCAGCTTAAGGGGTTCTACCGGGGAGCTGTTTTTT
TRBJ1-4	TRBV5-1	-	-	CASSRVGGNEKLFF	TGCGCCAGCAGTCGGGTCGGGGGAAATGAAAAACTGTTTTTT
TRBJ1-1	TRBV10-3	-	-	CAISAAGQGSTEAFF	TGTGCCATCAGTGCGGCAGGGCAGGGGTCCACTGAAGCTTTCTTT
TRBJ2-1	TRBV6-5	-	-	CASRRTDLYLNEQFF	TGTGCCAGCAGGAGGACCGATCTTTACCTCAATGAGCAGTTCTTC
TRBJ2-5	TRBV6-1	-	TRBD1	CATRTGGVETQYF	TGTGCCACACGGACAGGGGGGGTGGAGACCCAGTACTTC
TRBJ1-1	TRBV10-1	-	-	CASSESQGKGPNTEAFF	TGCGCCAGCAGTGAGTCGCAAGGGAAGGGGCCGAACACTGAAGCTTTCTTT
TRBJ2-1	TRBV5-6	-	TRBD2	CASTPFPGLAVFEQFF	TGTGCCAGCACCCCTTTCCCGGGACTAGCAGTATTCGAGCAGTTCTTC
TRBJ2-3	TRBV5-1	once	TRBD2	CASSLGGTRRGLGTDTQYF	TGCGCCAGCAGCTTGGGTGGGACTAGGCGTGGGCTTGGCACAGATACGCAGTATTTT
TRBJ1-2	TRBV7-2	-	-	CASSLLLGREGYTF	TGTGCCAGCAGCTTGTTGTTGGGGCGCGAGGGCTACACCTTC
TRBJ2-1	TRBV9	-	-	CASSVGRSSYNEQFF	TGTGCCAGCAGCGTCGGACGGAGCTCCTACAATGAGCAGTTCTTC
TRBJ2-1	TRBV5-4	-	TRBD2	CASSSKGLAPNNEQFF	TGTGCCAGCAGCTCGAAGGGACTAGCGCCTAATAATGAGCAGTTCTTC
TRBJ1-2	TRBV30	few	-	CASGEYGYTF	TGTGCCTCAGGGGAGTATGGCTACACCTTC